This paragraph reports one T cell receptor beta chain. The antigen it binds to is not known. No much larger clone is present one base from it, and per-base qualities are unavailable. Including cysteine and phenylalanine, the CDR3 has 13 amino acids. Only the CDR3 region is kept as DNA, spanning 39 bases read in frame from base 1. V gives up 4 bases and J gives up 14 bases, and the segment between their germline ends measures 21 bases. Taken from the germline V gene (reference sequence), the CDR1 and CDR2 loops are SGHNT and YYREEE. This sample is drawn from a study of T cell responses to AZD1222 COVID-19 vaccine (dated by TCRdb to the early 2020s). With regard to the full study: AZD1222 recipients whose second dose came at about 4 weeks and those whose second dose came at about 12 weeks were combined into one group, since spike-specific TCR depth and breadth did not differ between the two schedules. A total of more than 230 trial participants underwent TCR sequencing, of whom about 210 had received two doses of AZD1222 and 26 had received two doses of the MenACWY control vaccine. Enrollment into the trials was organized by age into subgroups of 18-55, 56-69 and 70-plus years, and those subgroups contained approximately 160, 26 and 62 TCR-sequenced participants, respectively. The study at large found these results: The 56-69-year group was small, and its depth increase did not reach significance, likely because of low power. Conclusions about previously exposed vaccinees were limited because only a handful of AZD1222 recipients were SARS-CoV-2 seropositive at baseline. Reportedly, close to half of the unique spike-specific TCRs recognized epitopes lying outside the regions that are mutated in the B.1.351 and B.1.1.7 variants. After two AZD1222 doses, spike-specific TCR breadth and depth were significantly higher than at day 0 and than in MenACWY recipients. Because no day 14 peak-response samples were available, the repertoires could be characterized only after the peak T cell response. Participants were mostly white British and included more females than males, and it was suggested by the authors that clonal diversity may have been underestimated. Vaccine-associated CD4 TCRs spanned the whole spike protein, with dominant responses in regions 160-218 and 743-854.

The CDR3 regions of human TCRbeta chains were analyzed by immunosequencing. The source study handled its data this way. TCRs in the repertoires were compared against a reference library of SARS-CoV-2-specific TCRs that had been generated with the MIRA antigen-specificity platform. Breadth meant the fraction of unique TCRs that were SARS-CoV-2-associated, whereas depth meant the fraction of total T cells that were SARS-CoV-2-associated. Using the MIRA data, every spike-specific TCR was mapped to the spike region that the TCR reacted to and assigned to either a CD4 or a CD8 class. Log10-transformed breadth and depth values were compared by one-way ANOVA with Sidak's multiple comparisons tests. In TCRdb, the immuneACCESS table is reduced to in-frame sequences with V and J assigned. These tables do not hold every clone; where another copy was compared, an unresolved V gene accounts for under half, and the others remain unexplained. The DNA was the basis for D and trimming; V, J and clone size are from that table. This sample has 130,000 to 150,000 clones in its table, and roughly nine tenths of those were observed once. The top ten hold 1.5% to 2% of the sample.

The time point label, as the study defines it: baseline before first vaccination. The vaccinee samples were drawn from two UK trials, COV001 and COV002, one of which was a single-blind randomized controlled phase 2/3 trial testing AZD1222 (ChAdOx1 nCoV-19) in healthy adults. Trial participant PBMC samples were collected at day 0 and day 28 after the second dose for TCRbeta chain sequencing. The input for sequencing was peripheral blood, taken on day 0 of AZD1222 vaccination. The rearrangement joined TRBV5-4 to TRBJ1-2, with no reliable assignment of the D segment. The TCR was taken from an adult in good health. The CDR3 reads CASSPESRQPVTF. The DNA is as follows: TGTGCCAGCAGCCCGGAGAGTAGGCAGCCAGTTACCTTC. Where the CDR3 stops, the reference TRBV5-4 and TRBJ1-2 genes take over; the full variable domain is ETGVTQSPTHLIKTRGQQVTLRCSSQSGHNTVSWYQQALGQGPQFIFQYYREEENGRGNFPPRFSGLQFPNYSSELNVNALELDDSALYLCASSPESRQPVTFGSGTRLTVV.